This T cell receptor beta chain is drawn from a study of blood T cell repertoires in COVID-19. This CDR3 is built from 16 residues. V trimming: 3 bases; J trimming: 4 bases; junction bases outside the gene matches: 4. Germline V lookup: CDR1 SGHRS, CDR2 YFSETQ. TCRdb's table, derived via immunoSEQ multiplex PCR, lists solely in-frame clones and lacks some. The sample has 300,000 to 400,000 clones, 80% to 90% seen once; the top ten hold roughly 4.2%. The sample comprised PBMCs or T cells enriched from blood (not recorded which). The TCR originated in a woman aged 40 to 50 with acute COVID-19. The chain combines TRBV5-1 with TRBJ2-1; 13 positions match TRBD2. The CDR3 sequence is CASSSGLAGLYNEQFF. The CDR3 bases are TGCGCCAGCAGCTCGGGACTAGCGGGGCTATACAATGAGCAGTTCTTC. Based on the CDR3 plus reference TRBV5-1 and TRBJ2-1, the full variable domain is KAGVTQTPRYLIKTRGQQVTLSCSPISGHRSVSWYQQTPGQGLQFLFEYFSETQRNKGNFPGRFSGRQFSNSRSEMNVSTLELGDSALYLCASSSGLAGLYNEQFFGPGTRLTVL.